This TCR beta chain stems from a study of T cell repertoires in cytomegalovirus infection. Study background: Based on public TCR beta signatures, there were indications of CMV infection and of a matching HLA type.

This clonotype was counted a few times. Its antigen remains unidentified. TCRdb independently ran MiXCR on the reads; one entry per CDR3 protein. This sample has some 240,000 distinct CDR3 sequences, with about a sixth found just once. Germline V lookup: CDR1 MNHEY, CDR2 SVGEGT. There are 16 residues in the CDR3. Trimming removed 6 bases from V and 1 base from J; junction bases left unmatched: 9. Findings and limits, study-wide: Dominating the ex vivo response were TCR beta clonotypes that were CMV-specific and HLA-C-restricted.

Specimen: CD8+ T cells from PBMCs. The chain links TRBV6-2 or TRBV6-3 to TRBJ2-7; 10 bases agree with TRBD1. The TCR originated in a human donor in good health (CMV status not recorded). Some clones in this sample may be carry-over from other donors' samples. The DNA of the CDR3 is TGTGCCAGCAGAAGGGCCCGGGACAGGGGATCCTACGAGCAGTACTTC. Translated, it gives CASRRARDRGSYEQYF.